This entry lists 27 T cell receptor beta chains sequenced from one sample in a study of shared clonotypes between healthy human individuals. Data came from immunoSEQ multiplex PCR; TCRdb stores just in-frame clones and leaves some out. The repertoire holds more than 1,200,000 clones, with 97% to 99% as singletons. Sequenced: naive CD4+ T cells sorted from blood. Documented subset: CD45RA+ positively selected. The source is a man aged 25-45 years in good health.

A word on this clone: One junction end does not reproduce the germline sequence, and a read error may be involved. This chain connects TRBV7-9 to TRBJ2-1; D tentatively reads TRBD1 or TRBD2 (7 bases each). The V gene's germline CDR1 is SEHNR and CDR2 FQNEAQ (reference sequence). This CDR3 is 16 amino acids long. CDR3 sequence reads: CASSRIQGGGRSHPIF. The CDR3 coding sequence is TGTGCCAGCAGCCGTATCCAGGGGGGCGGGAGATCACACCCAATCTTC.

This chain connects TRBV5-4 to TRBJ1-5; 8 positions agree with TRBD1. Losses at the gene ends were 0 bases for V and 5 bases for J; bases not matched to a gene: 4. The length of the CDR3 is 15 residues. Germline CDR1 is SGHNT and CDR2 is YYREEE (reference sequence). The chain's CDR3 is CASSLARTGYQPQHF. Written as DNA, the CDR3 is TGTGCCAGCAGCTTGGCAAGGACAGGGTATCAGCCCCAGCATTTT.

V gene TRBV5-4 combines with J gene TRBJ2-3; 9 bases are a match to TRBD2. The CDR3 covers 14 residues. Germline V CDR1 and CDR2: SGHNT, YYREEE (reference sequence). V shed 5 bases, J shed 2 bases, and the junction held 3 bases outside the gene matches. CDR3 nucleotides: TGTGCCAGCAGGACTAGCGGCTACACAGATACGCAGTATTTT. Translation: CASRTSGYTDTQYF.

Notes on this clone: The sample contains more than one DNA sequence encoding this CDR3. The chain links TRBV9 to TRBJ2-5, with D possibly TRBD2 on 5 matching bases. Looked up from germline, CDR1 is SGDLS and CDR2 is YYNGEE. This CDR3 region has 13 residues. The V gene lost 0 bases and the J gene lost 5 bases, with 8 bases spanning the gap. CDR3 loop: CASSVAPGETQYF. CDR3 DNA sequence: TGTGCCAGCAGCGTAGCACCGGGGGAGACCCAGTACTTC.

The chain employs TRBV7-2 and TRBJ2-7, with TRBD2 as a possible D gene (5 bases). Germline assignment: CDR1 SGHTA and CDR2 FQGNSA. This CDR3 is 13 amino acids long. Trimming left V 3 bases short and J 5 bases short, with 11 bases between. In nucleotides, the CDR3 is TGTGCCAGCAGCTTTGGCTACGGGGACGAGCAGTACTTC. The encoded protein is CASSFGYGDEQYF.

The rearrangement links TRBV7-2 to TRBJ2-5; 9 nucleotides match TRBD2. Germline trimming cut 4 bases from V and 5 bases from J; bases unmatched to any gene: 11. This CDR3 comprises 16 residues. Germline CDR1 is SGHTA and CDR2 is FQGNSA. The CDR3, as DNA: TGTGCCAGCAGCTCCAAACTAGCGGGTGGTCTGGAGACCCAGTACTTC. Translating it yields CASSSKLAGGLETQYF.

CDR3 nucleotides: TGCGCCAGCAGCTTGGAATTCATGATAGAGACCCAGTACTTC. This codes for CASSLEFMIETQYF. The chain recombines TRBV5-1 with TRBJ2-5; unclear D gene. Trimming took off 0 bases at V and 4 bases at J, with 10 bases between the two ends. The CDR3 extends over 14 amino acids. Germline V gene data show CDR1 as SGHRS and CDR2 as YFSETQ.

The V and J genes are TRBV2 and TRBJ2-1; tentative D call: TRBD2 (6 bases). Germline V CDR1 and CDR2: SNHLY, FYNNEI. Trimming cost V 7 bases and J 9 bases, with 19 bases left between them. The CDR3 sequence is 14 residues long. The CDR3 loop reads CASMGGNRFIEQFF. In DNA form, the CDR3 reads TGTGCCAGCATGGGCGGGAACCGATTCATTGAGCAGTTCTTC. Based on the CDR3 plus reference TRBV2 and TRBJ2-1, the full variable domain is EPEVTQTPSHQVTQMGQEVILRCVPISNHLYFYWYRQILGQKVEFLVSFYNNEISEKSEIFDDQFSVERPDGSNFTLKIRSTKLEDSAMYFCASMGGNRFIEQFFGPGTRLTVL.

The chain uses TRBV18 and TRBJ2-5; D is undetermined. The V gene lost 3 bases and the J gene lost 1 base, with 9 bases spanning the gap. CDR3 length: 14 amino acids. CDR1 and CDR2 from the germline V gene are KGHSH and LQKENI. The CDR3 DNA is TGTGCCAGCTCACCTTCAGGATTCCAAGAGACCCAGTACTTC. Protein product: CASSPSGFQETQYF.

V is TRBV9 and J is TRBJ2-2; D may be TRBD1 or TRBD2 (5 bases each). The CDR3 is 16 residues long. Germline V gives CDR1 SGDLS, CDR2 YYNGEE. V lost 2 bases and J 4 bases, leaving 15 bases between the germline ends. The CDR3 nucleotides read TGTGCCAGCAGCGTCCTACGGACGGGGACCACCGGGGAGCTGTTTTTT. Its translation: CASSVLRTGTTGELFF.

The rearrangement uses TRBV5-1 and TRBJ1-2; D remains ambiguous. The germline CDR1 and CDR2 sequences are SGHRS and YFSETQ. The CDR3 covers 15 residues. V lost 2 bases and J lost 0, with 11 bases in between. The CDR3 reads CASSLSVSSNYGYTF. CDR3 nucleotide sequence: TGCGCCAGCAGCTTATCGGTTTCTTCTAACTATGGCTACACCTTC. Together with reference TRBV5-1 and TRBJ1-2, the CDR3 gives the full variable domain: KAGVTQTPRYLIKTRGQQVTLSCSPISGHRSVSWYQQTPGQGLQFLFEYFSETQRNKGNFPGRFSGRQFSNSRSEMNVSTLELGDSALYLCASSLSVSSNYGYTFGSGTRLTVV.

The genes are TRBV7-2 and TRBJ1-5; 8 nucleotides match TRBD1. Germline V lookup: CDR1 SGHTA, CDR2 FQGNSA. This CDR3 spans 15 amino acids. V was pared by 2 bases and J by 7 bases, with 7 bases of the junction left unmatched. The CDR3 here is CASSLRTGRGQPQHF. CDR3 in DNA: TGTGCCAGCAGCTTAAGGACAGGGAGAGGCCAGCCCCAGCATTTT.

The chain combines TRBV11-2 with TRBJ2-7; TRBD1 or TRBD2 may be the D gene (7 bases each). This CDR3 has 16 residues. V was clipped by 5 bases and J by 2 bases, with 19 bases between them. Per germline, CDR1 SGHAT and CDR2 FQNNGV. The CDR3 spells CASSPQPGGGPYEQYF. Here the CDR3 DNA reads TGTGCCAGCAGCCCGCAACCAGGGGGGGGTCCCTACGAGCAGTACTTC.

The rearrangement joins TRBV5-1 to TRBJ2-7, with TRBD1 matching over 9 bases. V shed 0 bases and J 2 bases; nucleotides not matched to a gene: 6. The CDR3 spans 16 residues. The germline V gene has CDR1 SGHRS and CDR2 YFSETQ. This CDR3 reads CASSLVSGQGTYEQYF. CDR3 nucleotide sequence: TGCGCCAGCAGCTTGGTTTCCGGACAGGGGACCTACGAGCAGTACTTC.

A note on this clone: This sample also contains other DNA sequences that code for the same CDR3. The chain uses TRBV5-1 and TRBJ2-7; D remains ambiguous. CDR1 is SGHRS, CDR2 YFSETQ, per germline. V lost 4 bases, J lost 0 bases, and 8 bases lay in between. CDR3 size: 13 residues. CDR3 residues: CASSPGSSYEQYF. The CDR3 bases are TGCGCCAGCAGCCCGGGTTCCTCCTACGAGCAGTACTTC.

The rearrangement uses TRBV4-2 and TRBJ1-2; 7 bases are shared with TRBD1. This CDR3 spans 13 amino acids. CDR1 and CDR2 (germline): LGHNA, YNFKEQ. J gave up 4 bases and V 3 bases, and 2 bases lay outside the gene matches. The CDR3 DNA is TGTGCCAGCAGCCAGGGACAGCGCTATGGCTACACCTTC. Amino acids: CASSQGQRYGYTF.

The chain uses TRBV11-2 and TRBJ2-7, with 8 positions matching TRBD2. The length of the CDR3 is 15 residues. Germline V lookup: CDR1 SGHAT, CDR2 FQNNGV. Trimming cost V 3 bases and J 3 bases; bases outside gene matches: 7. The CDR3 loop reads CASSFGASGLYEQYF. CDR3 nucleotide sequence: TGTGCCAGCAGCTTTGGAGCTAGCGGGCTCTACGAGCAGTACTTC.

This clone was counted a single time. The rearrangement joins TRBV4-3 to TRBJ2-3; the D is unclear. The CDR3 length is 14 residues. Germline V CDR1 and CDR2: LGHNA, YSLEER. The V gene lost 4 bases and the J gene lost 0 bases, with 8 bases spanning the gap. CDR3 nucleotide sequence: TGCGCCAGCAGCCCTATGCGAAGCACAGATACGCAGTATTTT. Translating gives CASSPMRSTDTQYF.

V is TRBV4-3 and J is TRBJ2-5; D possibly corresponds to TRBD2 (5 bases). Germline V gene sequence: CDR1 LGHNA, CDR2 YSLEER. The CDR3 spans 15 residues. Trimming stripped 1 base from V and 2 bases from J, with 11 bases between. The CDR3 sequence is CASSQGGVPQETQYF. The CDR3 bases are TGCGCCAGCAGCCAAGGGGGAGTCCCTCAAGAGACCCAGTACTTC.

The chain employs TRBV9 and TRBJ2-1; the D is unclear. The CDR3 is 13 residues long. The V gene's germline CDR1 is SGDLS and CDR2 YYNGEE. V was trimmed by 0 bases and J by 6 bases, leaving 7 bases between them. The DNA of the CDR3 is TGTGCCAGCAGCGTAGCTCATCGCAATGAGCAGTTCTTC. Residues: CASSVAHRNEQFF.

V usage is TRBV6-6 and J usage is TRBJ2-3, with a tentative D call TRBD2 (5 bases). The CDR3 sequence is 15 residues long. The ends were cut back, 5 bases at V and 0 bases at J, with 12 bases in the middle. Germline assignment: CDR1 MNHNY and CDR2 SVGAGI (reference sequence). The CDR3 DNA reads as TGTGCCAGCAGTCTAGCCTCAACTAGCACAGATACGCAGTATTTT. Translating gives CASSLASTSTDTQYF.

The rearrangement links TRBV21-1 to TRBJ1-2; TRBD1, as called in the table, went unchecked against the DNA. TRBV21-1 is assigned pseudogene status. The CDR3 runs 14 residues. The CDR3 DNA sequence: TGTGCCAGCAGCATTCCGGGACACCCCTATGGCTACACCTTC. Its translation is CASSIPGHPYGYTF.

V and J are TRBV14 and TRBJ2-7, with 8 bases fitting TRBD1. V lost 6 bases to trimming and J lost 6 bases; unmatched junction nucleotides: 10. Germline V gene sequence: CDR1 SGHDN, CDR2 FVKESK. CDR3 length equals 14 residues. CDR3 nucleotide sequence: TGTGCCAGCAGTCCGAGGACAGGGATAAGCGAGCAGTACTTC. Translated: CASSPRTGISEQYF.

The CDR3 coding sequence is TGTGCCAGCAGTTTAAGGAGGACTAGCGGACATAGCCAAAGTGAGCAGTTCTTC. Encoded protein: CASSLRRTSGHSQSEQFF. The chain joins TRBV27 to TRBJ2-1; 10 bases match TRBD2. This CDR3 is 18 amino acids long. J gave up 9 bases and V 2 bases, and 16 bases lay outside the gene matches. Germline CDR1 and CDR2: MNHEY and SMNVEV (reference sequence).

The chain has TRBV29-1 and TRBJ2-2; D is uncertain. Trimming removed 7 bases from V and 7 bases from J, with 7 bases in between. The V gene's germline CDR1 is SQVTM and CDR2 ANQGSEA. CDR3 length equals 10 residues. In nucleotides, the CDR3 is TGCAGCGCTGGCAGCGGGGAGCTGTTTTTT. Translated: CSAGSGELFF.

This clone appeared once. V gene TRBV4-3 combines with J gene TRBJ2-2; D gene ambiguous. Looked up from germline, CDR1 is LGHNA and CDR2 is YSLEER. Between the trimmed V and J ends, which lost 7 bases and 7 bases, there was a span of 19 bases. The CDR3 runs 15 residues. The CDR3 region is CASTPDKGSSGELFF. In DNA, the CDR3 is TGCGCCAGCACCCCCGACAAAGGTTCGAGCGGGGAGCTGTTTTTT.

The chain links TRBV6-1 to TRBJ2-4; D unresolved. The CDR3 totals 12 residues. Per the germline V gene, CDR1 is MNHNS and CDR2 is SASEGT. Trimming stripped 0 bases from V and 8 bases from J, with 5 bases between. In DNA form, the CDR3 reads TGTGCCAGCAGTGAAGCGCAGGACATTCAGTACTTC. Encoded protein: CASSEAQDIQYF.